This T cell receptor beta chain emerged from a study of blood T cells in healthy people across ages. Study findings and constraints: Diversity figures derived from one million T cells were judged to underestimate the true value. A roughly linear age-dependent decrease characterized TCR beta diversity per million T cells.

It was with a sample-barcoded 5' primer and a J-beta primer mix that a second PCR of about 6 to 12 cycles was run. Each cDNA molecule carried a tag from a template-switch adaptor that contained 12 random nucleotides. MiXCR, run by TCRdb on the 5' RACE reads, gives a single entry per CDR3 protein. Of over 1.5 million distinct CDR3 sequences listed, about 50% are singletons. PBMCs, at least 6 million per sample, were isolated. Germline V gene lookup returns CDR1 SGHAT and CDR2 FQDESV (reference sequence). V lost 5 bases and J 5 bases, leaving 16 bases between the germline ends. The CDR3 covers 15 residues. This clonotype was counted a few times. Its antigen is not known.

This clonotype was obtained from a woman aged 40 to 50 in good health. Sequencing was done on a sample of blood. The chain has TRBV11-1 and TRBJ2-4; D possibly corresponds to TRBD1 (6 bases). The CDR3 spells CASSPSLGAENIQYF. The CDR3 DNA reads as TGTGCCAGCAGCCCATCGTTGGGGGCGGAAAACATTCAGTACTTC.